Listed here are 8 T cell receptor beta chains from one sample, sequenced in a study of T-cell memory formation after mild COVID-19. One entry per CDR3 protein, called by TCRdb with MiXCR from the 5' RACE reads. The data hold 300,000 to 400,000 distinct CDR3 sequences, with roughly 21% observed a single time. Sequencing used PBMCs or a T cell subset sorted from them (not recorded which). The receptors shown here come from an adult woman who had mild COVID-19 (a few samples of this study predate the infection). Cell type and time point are not known.

This clonotype showed up just a few times. The chain couples TRBV7-8 to TRBJ2-5; D gene ambiguous. The V end lost 0 bases, the J end lost 5 bases, and 10 bases lay between the germline ends. The CDR3 covers 14 residues. From germline, CDR1 is SGHVS and CDR2 FQNEAQ. CDR3 loop: CASSLAEQGETQYF. In DNA form, the CDR3 reads TGTGCCAGCAGCTTAGCCGAACAAGGGGAGACCCAGTACTTC.

This clonotype was picked up a small number of times. The J gene is TRBJ1-6, the V gene TRBV7-2; D is undetermined. The CDR3 runs 18 residues. Germline CDR1 reads SGHTA; CDR2 reads FQGNSA. Trimming pared 0 bases from V and 0 bases from J, leaving 12 bases between. The CDR3 sequence is CASSLAVQSSSYNSPLHF. The DNA of the CDR3 is TGTGCCAGCAGCTTAGCTGTTCAGTCGAGCTCCTATAATTCACCCCTCCACTTT.

This chain links TRBV6-6 with TRBJ2-7, with D maybe TRBD1 (6 bases). Trimming left V 0 bases short and J 0 bases short, with 15 bases between. Germline assignment: CDR1 MNHNY and CDR2 SVGAGI (reference sequence). The CDR3 has 17 amino acids. Here the CDR3 DNA reads TGTGCCAGCAGTTACTCGTATGGGCAGGGGCACTCCTACGAGCAGTACTTC. This gives the protein CASSYSYGQGHSYEQYF.

This clonotype was recorded at least ten times. CDR3 nucleotide sequence: TGTGCCAGCAGCACGGACAGACTAATACTTCCAAGCACAGATACGCAGTATTTT. Translating it yields CASSTDRLILPSTDTQYF. V usage is TRBV5-6 and J usage is TRBJ2-3, with D perhaps matching TRBD1 (6 bases). Trimming removed 4 bases from V and 0 bases from J, with 21 bases in between. This CDR3 is 18 amino acids long. Germline lookup yields CDR1 SGHDT and CDR2 YYEEEE.

This clonotype has just a few counts. The chain has TRBV7-9 and TRBJ2-1, with D possibly being TRBD1 (6 bases). The CDR3 loop spans 12 amino acids. Germline V gene data show CDR1 as SEHNR and CDR2 as FQNEAQ (reference sequence). Trimming stripped 6 bases from V and 6 bases from J, with 9 bases between. The CDR3 region has the DNA TGTGCCAGCAGAAGGGACATCAATGAGCAGTTCTTC. Protein: CASRRDINEQFF.

V and J are TRBV29-1 and TRBJ1-1, with D uncertain. V lost 3 bases, J lost 3 bases, and 11 bases lay in between. The germline V gene encodes CDR1 SQVTM and CDR2 ANQGSEA. This CDR3 is 13 amino acids long. The CDR3 region has the DNA TGCAGCGTTGATTCGGGTCCGTACACTGAAGCTTTCTTT. It codes for CSVDSGPYTEAFF. The whole variable domain, filled in from reference TRBV29-1 and TRBJ1-1, reads SAVISQKPSRDICQRGTSLTIQCQVDSQVTMMFWYRQQPGQSLTLIATANQGSEATYESGFVIDKFPISRPNLTFSTLTVSNMSPEDSSIYLCSVDSGPYTEAFFGQGTRLTVV.

This sequence joins TRBV20-1 and TRBJ1-1; D unresolved. The germline V gene encodes CDR1 DFQATT and CDR2 SNEGSKA (reference sequence). The V end was cut by 5 bases, the J end by 1 base, with 17 bases between. This CDR3 region has 15 residues. The CDR3 is CSALPVRDRNTEAFF. CDR3 DNA sequence: TGCAGTGCTCTACCGGTGAGGGATAGGAACACTGAAGCTTTCTTT.

A few counts support this clonotype. The chain carries TRBV24-1 and TRBJ2-4; D is possibly TRBD1 (6 bases). This CDR3 contains 14 residues. Germline V gene data show CDR1 as KGHDR and CDR2 as SFDVKD. V was pared by 4 bases and J by 6 bases, with 12 bases between. The chain's CDR3 is CATSDGTSRNIQYF. CDR3 nucleotides: TGTGCCACCAGTGACGGGACATCTAGAAACATTCAGTACTTC.